These T cell receptor beta chains were read from a single sample in a study of control samples from healthy donors and cancer patients. Profiled with immunoSEQ multiplex PCR; TCRdb holds only in-frame clones, not every one. The table has over 100,000 clones, more than 70% seen once. The sequencing sample was made of blood. The receptor source for this set is a man aged 40-50 years in good health. CDR3s include the opening cysteine and the closing phenylalanine or tryptophan. D genes are given only for firm matches. Size values are once, few and many counts, or a class for expanded clones, and some rows have none.

j_call: TRBJ2-1
v_call: TRBV2
clone_size: once
d_call: .
cdr3_nt: TGTGCCAGCAGTGAACGGTACGGGGAGAGCTCCTACAATGAGCAGTTCTTC
cdr3_aa: CASSERYGESSYNEQFF

j_call: TRBJ1-3
v_call: TRBV2
clone_size: .
d_call: TRBD1
cdr3_nt: TGTGCCAGCAGCCCGACAGGGTCCGGAAACACCATATATTTT
cdr3_aa: CASSPTGSGNTIYF

j_call: TRBJ2-6
v_call: TRBV29-1
clone_size: .
d_call: .
cdr3_nt: TGCAGCGTTTTGGGGGCGCCTGGGGCCAACGTCCTGACTTTC
cdr3_aa: CSVLGAPGANVLTF

j_call: TRBJ2-1
v_call: TRBV19
clone_size: once
d_call: .
cdr3_nt: TGTGCCAGTAGCGACAGGCCGTCCTACAATGAGCAGTTCTTC
cdr3_aa: CASSDRPSYNEQFF

j_call: TRBJ1-5
v_call: TRBV19
clone_size: .
d_call: TRBD1
cdr3_nt: TGTGCCAGTAGTTCCTCAGGGGGTCGGCCCCAGCATTTT
cdr3_aa: CASSSSGGRPQHF

j_call: TRBJ1-5
v_call: TRBV19
clone_size: once
d_call: .
cdr3_nt: TGTGCCAGTAATTGGGGGGTTCAGCCCCAGCATTTT
cdr3_aa: CASNWGVQPQHF

j_call: TRBJ1-1
v_call: TRBV5-5
clone_size: .
d_call: .
cdr3_nt: TGTGCCAGCAGCTTAGGTCCAGGGACTGAAGCTTTCTTT
cdr3_aa: CASSLGPGTEAFF

j_call: TRBJ1-2
v_call: TRBV19
clone_size: .
d_call: .
cdr3_nt: TGTGCCAGTAATCGACCCGGGATGAGCTATGGCTACACCTTC
cdr3_aa: CASNRPGMSYGYTF

j_call: TRBJ2-1
v_call: TRBV7-3
clone_size: .
d_call: TRBD1
cdr3_nt: TGTGCCAGCAGCTTCGACAGGGGTCTCTACAATGAGCAGTTCTTC
cdr3_aa: CASSFDRGLYNEQFF

j_call: TRBJ2-5
v_call: TRBV7-2
clone_size: .
d_call: TRBD2
cdr3_nt: TGTGCCAGCAGTCACGGACTAGCGGGGGCCCAAGAGACCCAGTACTTC
cdr3_aa: CASSHGLAGAQETQYF

j_call: TRBJ1-1
v_call: TRBV25-1
clone_size: once
d_call: .
cdr3_nt: TGTGCCAGCAGTGACCCAAAGGTTGAAGCTTTCTTT
cdr3_aa: CASSDPKVEAFF

j_call: TRBJ1-2
v_call: TRBV3-1/TRBV3-2
clone_size: once
d_call: TRBD1
cdr3_nt: TGTGCCAGCAGCGTCCCGGGACAGGGAAACTATGGCTACACCTTC
cdr3_aa: CASSVPGQGNYGYTF

j_call: TRBJ2-5
v_call: TRBV3-1/TRBV3-2
clone_size: .
d_call: .
cdr3_nt: TGTGCCAGCAGCTTGCGATTGGAGACCCAGTACTTC
cdr3_aa: CASSLRLETQYF

j_call: TRBJ1-6
v_call: TRBV19
clone_size: once
d_call: TRBD1
cdr3_nt: TGTGCCAGTCCAGGGGGCGCATTAGGTAATTCACCCCTCCACTTT
cdr3_aa: CASPGGALGNSPLHF

j_call: TRBJ1-1
v_call: TRBV7-9
clone_size: .
d_call: .
cdr3_nt: TGTGCCAGCAGCTTAGCGCAGGGAGGGTACACTGAAGCTTTCTTT
cdr3_aa: CASSLAQGGYTEAFF

j_call: TRBJ2-5
v_call: TRBV30
clone_size: .
d_call: .
cdr3_nt: TGTGCCTGGAGGAAGGGGGGGGCCCAGTACTTC
cdr3_aa: CAWRKGGAQYF

j_call: TRBJ1-2
v_call: TRBV10-1
clone_size: .
d_call: TRBD1
cdr3_nt: TGCGCCAGCAGTGACCGACAGGGGGCCGTTAACTATGGCTACACCTTC
cdr3_aa: CASSDRQGAVNYGYTF

j_call: TRBJ1-4
v_call: TRBV19
clone_size: .
d_call: TRBD1
cdr3_nt: TGTGCCAGTAGTATTGGGTACAGGGGAATTTTTGGAGGGCTGTTTTTT
cdr3_aa: CASSIGYRGIFGGLFF

j_call: TRBJ1-2
v_call: TRBV5-1
clone_size: once
d_call: TRBD1
cdr3_nt: TGCGCCAGCAGCGACGGGACAGGGAACTATGGCTACACCTTC
cdr3_aa: CASSDGTGNYGYTF

j_call: TRBJ1-1
v_call: TRBV6-4
clone_size: .
d_call: .
cdr3_nt: TGTGCCAGCAGTGAGGGAAGGGGCACTGAAGCTTTCTTT
cdr3_aa: CASSEGRGTEAFF

j_call: TRBJ2-1
v_call: TRBV24-1
clone_size: .
d_call: TRBD2
cdr3_nt: TGTGCCACCAGTGATCCCCGGGCGAGCGGGGAACACAATGAGCAGTTCTTC
cdr3_aa: CATSDPRASGEHNEQFF

j_call: TRBJ2-3
v_call: TRBV12-5
clone_size: .
d_call: .
cdr3_nt: TGTGCTAGTGGTCCCCGGTCAGGGGACACAAGATCCACAGATACGCAGTATTTT
cdr3_aa: CASGPRSGDTRSTDTQYF

j_call: TRBJ1-2
v_call: TRBV18
clone_size: .
d_call: .
cdr3_nt: TGTGCCAGCTCACCGTATGCCAGGGCTTCTAACTATGGCTACACCTTC
cdr3_aa: CASSPYARASNYGYTF

j_call: TRBJ1-5
v_call: TRBV21-1
clone_size: .
d_call: .
cdr3_nt: .
cdr3_aa: CASSKVGYGSPYSNQPQHF

j_call: TRBJ2-5
v_call: TRBV3-1/TRBV3-2
clone_size: .
d_call: TRBD2
cdr3_nt: TGTGCCAGCAGCCAAGCCAGCGGGGGAGGAGAGACCCAGTACTTC
cdr3_aa: CASSQASGGGETQYF

j_call: TRBJ1-3
v_call: TRBV14
clone_size: .
d_call: .
cdr3_nt: TGTGCCAGCAGCAACAGGGTCGGCAACACCATATATTTT
cdr3_aa: CASSNRVGNTIYF

j_call: TRBJ1-1
v_call: TRBV5-1
clone_size: .
d_call: .
cdr3_nt: TGCGCCAGCAGCCCGGGGGCGACTGAAGCTTTCTTT
cdr3_aa: CASSPGATEAFF

j_call: TRBJ2-6
v_call: TRBV10-1
clone_size: .
d_call: .
cdr3_nt: TGCGCCAGCAGTGGAGGGACTGGGGCCAACGTCCTGACTTTC
cdr3_aa: CASSGGTGANVLTF